This record looks at one TCR beta chain sequence and its context. This sample is drawn from a study of T cell repertoires in cytomegalovirus infection. Study summary: CMV infection together with matching HLA type was indicated by public TCR beta signatures.

TCRdb re-called the reads through MiXCR, storing one row per CDR3 protein. Here the sample spans nearly 650,000 distinct CDR3 sequences, 24% being singletons. Sequenced sample: CD8+ T cells from PBMCs. This clonotype was obtained from a human donor in good health (CMV status not recorded). Some clones in this sample may be carry-over from other donors' samples.

Here the CDR3 DNA reads TGCAGTGCTAGATTGATAACGGGACTAGCTGTCGGGGAGCTGTTTTTT. Amino acids: CSARLITGLAVGELFF. The chain links TRBV20-1 to TRBJ2-2, with 9 bases that match TRBD2. The CDR3 sequence is 16 residues long. Germline V CDR1 and CDR2: DFQATT, SNEGSKA (reference sequence). With 2 bases clipped from V and 7 bases from J, the junction kept 11 bases outside the gene matches.